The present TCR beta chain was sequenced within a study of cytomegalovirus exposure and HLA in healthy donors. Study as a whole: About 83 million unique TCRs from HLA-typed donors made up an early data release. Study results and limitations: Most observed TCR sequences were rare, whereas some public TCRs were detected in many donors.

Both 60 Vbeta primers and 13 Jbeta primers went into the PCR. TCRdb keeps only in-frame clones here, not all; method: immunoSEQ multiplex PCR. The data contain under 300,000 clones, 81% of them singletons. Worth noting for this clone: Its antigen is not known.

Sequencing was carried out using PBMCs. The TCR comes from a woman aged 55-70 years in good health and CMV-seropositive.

This chain's CDR3 is CASSFPGVLMNTEAFF. CDR3 nucleotide sequence: TGTGCCAGCAGCTTCCCGGGGGTTTTAATGAACACTGAAGCTTTCTTT. The chain combines TRBV5-4 with TRBJ1-1; a possible D gene is TRBD1 (5 bases). The CDR3 covers 16 residues. Germline loops: CDR1 SGHNT, CDR2 YYREEE (reference sequence). V lost 2 bases and J 0 bases, leaving 14 bases between the germline ends.